A selection of T cell receptor beta chains follows, all from one sample in a study of identical twins. TCRdb analysed the 5' RACE reads with MiXCR anew, one entry per CDR3 protein. The sample contains under 300,000 distinct CDR3 sequences, about 14% of which appear only once. Sample: memory (CD45RO+) T cells sorted from blood. All receptors derive from a woman aged 18 to 35 in good health. CDR3s include the opening cysteine and the closing phenylalanine or tryptophan. The D gene is left open where the match is weak. A row's size may be missing; if present it is once, few, many or a size class.

abundance	d_gene	v_gene	j_gene	CDR3aa	CDR3nt
many	NA	TRBV4-3	TRBJ2-6	CASSQASSGANVLTF	TGCGCCAGCAGCCAAGCAAGCTCTGGGGCCAACGTCCTGACTTTC
many	NA	TRBV28	TRBJ1-4	CASRTGVEKLFF	TGTGCCAGCAGGACCGGTGTTGAAAAACTGTTTTTT
NA	TRBD2	TRBV9	TRBJ2-3	CASSVTSGSGDTQYF	TGTGCCAGCAGCGTGACTAGCGGGAGTGGGGATACGCAGTATTTT
many	NA	TRBV20-1	TRBJ2-7	CSARALAGMSSYEQYF	TGCAGTGCTAGAGCCCTAGCCGGAATGAGCTCCTACGAGCAGTACTTC
few	TRBD2	TRBV10-3	TRBJ2-3	CATTSGGHGNTQYF	TGTGCCACCACTAGCGGGGGGCACGGGAATACGCAGTATTTT
many	NA	TRBV6-1	TRBJ1-5	CASSESFGNQPQHF	TGTGCCAGCAGTGAATCGTTTGGCAATCAGCCCCAGCATTTT
NA	TRBD2	TRBV6-1	TRBJ2-3	CASGRERTDTQYF	TGTGCCAGCGGGCGGGAGCGCACAGATACGCAGTATTTT
NA	NA	TRBV12-3/TRBV12-4	TRBJ2-2	CASSGQITGELFF	TGTGCCAGCAGCGGACAGATCACCGGGGAGCTGTTTTTT
NA	TRBD1	TRBV27	TRBJ1-3	CASILPRDRATVSGNTIYF	TGTGCCAGCATCCTACCCCGGGACAGGGCTACCGTCTCTGGAAACACCATATATTTT
few	NA	TRBV5-1	TRBJ1-1	CASSLEDSLNGGAFF	TGCGCCAGCAGCTTGGAGGACAGCCTGAACGGTGGAGCTTTCTTT
NA	TRBD2	TRBV20-1	TRBJ2-3	CSARVPGGPNTQYF	TGCAGTGCTAGAGTCCCGGGGGGGCCAAATACGCAGTATTTT
NA	NA	TRBV5-1	TRBJ2-2	CASSLQGENTGELFF	TGCGCCAGCAGCTTGCAAGGGGAGAACACCGGGGAGCTGTTTTTT
NA	NA	TRBV11-2	TRBJ2-3	CASSLDRFPDTQYF	TGTGCCAGCAGCTTAGATCGATTTCCAGATACGCAGTATTTT
NA	NA	TRBV20-1	TRBJ2-7	CSATSPPGRGFDEQYF	TGCAGTGCGACGAGCCCCCCGGGACGGGGCTTCGACGAGCAGTACTTC
NA	NA	TRBV20-1	TRBJ2-3	CSASISGTDTQYF	TGCAGTGCTAGTATTAGCGGCACAGATACGCAGTATTTT
once	TRBD1	TRBV13	TRBJ2-7	CASSSPLQGTYEQYF	TGTGCCAGCAGCTCGCCACTACAGGGGACCTACGAGCAGTACTTC
few	NA	TRBV7-2	TRBJ2-3	CASSPRPVDTQYF	TGTGCCAGCAGCCCCCGCCCCGTGGATACGCAGTATTTT
NA	NA	TRBV6-2/TRBV6-3	TRBJ2-5	CASSYVVGETQYF	TGTGCCAGCAGTTACGTGGTGGGCGAGACCCAGTACTTC
NA	NA	TRBV5-5	TRBJ2-5	CASSFGTGWETQYF	TGTGCCAGCAGCTTCGGAACAGGGTGGGAGACCCAGTACTTC
few	NA	TRBV2	TRBJ2-4	CASRQGLNIQYF	TGTGCCAGCAGACAGGGATTGAACATTCAGTACTTC
many	TRBD2	TRBV5-1	TRBJ2-2	CASSARTSGNIGELFF	TGCGCCAGCAGCGCGCGGACTAGCGGGAACATCGGGGAGCTGTTTTTT
NA	NA	TRBV20-1	TRBJ1-5	CSARGRQYSNQPQHF	TGCAGTGCTAGGGGGAGACAATATAGCAATCAGCCCCAGCATTTT